The 2 T cell receptor beta chains in this list originate from one sample, sequenced in a study of CD8 T cells in Susac syndrome. With random hexamers, reverse transcription was performed on about 0.5 to 1 ug of RNA. TCRdb itself ran the immunoSEQ multiplex PCR reads through MiXCR, one entry per CDR3 protein. This table has about 240,000 distinct CDR3 sequences, 90% to 96% appearing once. Material: CD4+ T cells from PBMCs. The receptors here all came from a human donor with Susac syndrome.

The rearrangement uses TRBV2 and TRBJ1-1; a weak D match, TRBD1 (6 bases). The CDR3 runs to 13 residues. Germline V gene lookup returns CDR1 SNHLY and CDR2 FYNNEI. Between the trimmed V and J ends, which lost 4 bases and 7 bases, there was a span of 13 bases. The CDR3 region is CASSAQGMGEAFF. As DNA, the CDR3 is TGTGCCAGCAGTGCCCAGGGGATGGGTGAAGCTTTCTTT.

The chain joins TRBV11-1 to TRBJ2-1; 8 nucleotides line up with TRBD1. V was clipped by 5 bases and J by 3 bases; unmatched bases: 3. The length of the CDR3 is 14 residues. The V gene's germline CDR1 is SGHAT and CDR2 FQDESV (reference sequence). CDR3 bases: TGTGCCAGCAGCCACAGGGGGTACTACAATGAGCAGTTCTTC. It translates to CASSHRGYYNEQFF. The full variable domain, its missing parts supplied by reference TRBV11-1 and TRBJ2-1, is EAEVAQSPRYKITEKSQAVAFWCDPISGHATLYWYRQILGQGPELLVQFQDESVVDDSQLPKDRFSAERLKGVDSTLKIQPAELGDSAMYLCASSHRGYYNEQFFGPGTRLTVL.